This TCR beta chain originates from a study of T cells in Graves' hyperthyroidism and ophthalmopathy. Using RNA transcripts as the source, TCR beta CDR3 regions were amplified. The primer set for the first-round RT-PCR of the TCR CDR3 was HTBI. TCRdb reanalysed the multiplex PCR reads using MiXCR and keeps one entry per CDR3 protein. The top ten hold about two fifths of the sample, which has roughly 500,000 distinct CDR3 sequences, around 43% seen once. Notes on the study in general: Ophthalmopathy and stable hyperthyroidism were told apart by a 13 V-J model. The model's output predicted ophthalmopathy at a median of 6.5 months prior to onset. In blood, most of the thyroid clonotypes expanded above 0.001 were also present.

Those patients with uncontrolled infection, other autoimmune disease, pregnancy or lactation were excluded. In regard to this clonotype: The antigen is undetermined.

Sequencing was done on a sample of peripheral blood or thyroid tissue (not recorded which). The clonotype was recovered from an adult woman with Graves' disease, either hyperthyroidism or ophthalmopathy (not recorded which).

The CDR3 DNA sequence: TGTGCCAGCAGTGATAACAGGGTTAACACTGAAGCTTTCTTT. Translation gives CASSDNRVNTEAFF. V usage is TRBV6-6 and J usage is TRBJ1-1, with D tentatively TRBD1 (6 bases). The V end was cut by 5 bases, the J end by 2 bases, with 12 bases between. Germline lookup yields CDR1 MNHNY and CDR2 SVGAGI (reference sequence). The CDR3 has 14 residues.